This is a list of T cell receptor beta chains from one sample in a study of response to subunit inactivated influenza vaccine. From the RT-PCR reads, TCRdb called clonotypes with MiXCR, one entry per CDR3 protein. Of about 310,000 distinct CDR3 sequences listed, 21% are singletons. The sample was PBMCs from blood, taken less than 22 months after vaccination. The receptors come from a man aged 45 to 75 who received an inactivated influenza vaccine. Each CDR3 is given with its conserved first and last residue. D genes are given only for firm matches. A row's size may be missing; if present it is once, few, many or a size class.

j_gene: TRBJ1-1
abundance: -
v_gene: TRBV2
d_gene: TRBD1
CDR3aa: CASSVLGGQLGTEAFF
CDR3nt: TGTGCCAGCAGTGTGTTAGGGGGCCAACTGGGGACTGAAGCTTTCTTT

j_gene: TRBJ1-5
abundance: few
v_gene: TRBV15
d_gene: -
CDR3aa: CATSKSILQPQHF
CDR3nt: TGTGCCACCAGCAAGTCGATTCTTCAGCCCCAGCATTTT

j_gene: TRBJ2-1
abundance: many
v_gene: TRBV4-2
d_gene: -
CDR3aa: CASSQVGEQFF
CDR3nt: TGTGCCAGCAGCCAAGTGGGGGAGCAGTTCTTC

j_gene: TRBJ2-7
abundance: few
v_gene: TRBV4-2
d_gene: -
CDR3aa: CASSQDILIYYEQYF
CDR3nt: TGTGCCAGCAGCCAAGATATACTGATCTACTACGAGCAGTACTTC

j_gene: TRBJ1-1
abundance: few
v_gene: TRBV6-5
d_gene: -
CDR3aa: CASSNKGTEAFF
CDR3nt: TGTGCCAGCAGTAATAAGGGGACTGAAGCTTTCTTT

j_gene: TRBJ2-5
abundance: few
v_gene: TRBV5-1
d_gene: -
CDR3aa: CASREAGLETQYF
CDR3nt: TGCGCCAGCAGAGAAGCAGGGCTGGAGACCCAGTACTTC

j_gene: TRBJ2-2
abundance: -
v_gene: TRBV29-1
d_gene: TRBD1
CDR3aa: CSVVKTGGTGELFF
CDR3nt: TGCAGCGTCGTCAAGACAGGGGGCACCGGGGAGCTGTTTTTT

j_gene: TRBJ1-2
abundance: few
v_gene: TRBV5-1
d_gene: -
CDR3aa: CASSGDSYGYTF
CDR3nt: TGCGCCAGCAGCGGCGACAGCTATGGCTACACCTTC

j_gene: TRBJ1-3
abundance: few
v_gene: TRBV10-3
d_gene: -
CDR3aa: CAISTGDTIYF
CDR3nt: TGTGCCATCAGTACCGGGGACACCATATATTTT

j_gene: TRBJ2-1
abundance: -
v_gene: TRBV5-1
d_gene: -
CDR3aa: CASSLALRAYEQFF
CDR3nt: TGCGCCAGCAGCTTGGCCCTCAGGGCCTATGAGCAGTTCTTC

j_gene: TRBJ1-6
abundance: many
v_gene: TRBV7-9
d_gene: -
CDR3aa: CASSRAQYNSPLHF
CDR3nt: TGTGCCAGCAGCCGAGCCCAGTATAATTCACCCCTCCACTTT

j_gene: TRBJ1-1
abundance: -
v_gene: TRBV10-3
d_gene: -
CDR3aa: CASSLRDLNTEAFF
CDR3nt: TGTGCCTCCTCCCTCCGGGACCTCAACACTGAAGCTTTCTTT

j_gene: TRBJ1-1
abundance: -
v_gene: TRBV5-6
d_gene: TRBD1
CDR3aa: CASNPRGLNTEAFF
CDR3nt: TGTGCCAGCAACCCAAGGGGGCTGAACACTGAAGCTTTCTTT

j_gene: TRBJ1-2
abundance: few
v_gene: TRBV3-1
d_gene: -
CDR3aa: CASSQWGRLGGYTF
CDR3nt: TGTGCCAGCAGCCAATGGGGGCGATTAGGAGGCTACACCTTC

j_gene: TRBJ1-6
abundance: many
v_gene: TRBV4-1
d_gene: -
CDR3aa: CASSLGREGSPLHF
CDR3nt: TGCGCCAGCAGCCTTGGCAGGGAGGGTTCACCCCTCCACTTT

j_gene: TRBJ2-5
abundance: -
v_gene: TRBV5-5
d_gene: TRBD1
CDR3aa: CASSPGTGRTTQYF
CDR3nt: TGTGCCAGCAGCCCCGGGACAGGACGAACGACCCAGTACTTC

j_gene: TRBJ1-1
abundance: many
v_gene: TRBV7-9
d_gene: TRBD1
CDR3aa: CASTRDRGQVTEAFF
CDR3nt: TGTGCCAGCACCCGTGACAGGGGGCAGGTTACTGAAGCTTTCTTT

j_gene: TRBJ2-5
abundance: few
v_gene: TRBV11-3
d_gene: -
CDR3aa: CASSLAASYQETQYF
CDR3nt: TGTGCCAGCAGCTTAGCGGCCAGCTACCAAGAGACCCAGTACTTC

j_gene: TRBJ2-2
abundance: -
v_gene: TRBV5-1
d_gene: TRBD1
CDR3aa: CASSNVAGGIGELFF
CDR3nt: TGCGCCAGCAGCAACGTCGCAGGGGGTATCGGGGAGCTGTTTTTT

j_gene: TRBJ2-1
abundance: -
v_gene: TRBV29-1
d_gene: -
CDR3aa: CSVRSQGNEQFF
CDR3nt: TGCAGCGTTAGGTCACAGGGCAATGAGCAGTTCTTC

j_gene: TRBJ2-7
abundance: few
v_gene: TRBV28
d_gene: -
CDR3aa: CASRLVAGSGEQYF
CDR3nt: TGTGCCAGCAGGCTAGTGGCAGGGTCAGGCGAGCAGTACTTC

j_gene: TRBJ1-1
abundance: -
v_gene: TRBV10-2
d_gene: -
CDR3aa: CASSDSRAHTEAFF
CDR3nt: TGCGCCAGCAGTGACTCCAGGGCCCACACTGAAGCTTTCTTT

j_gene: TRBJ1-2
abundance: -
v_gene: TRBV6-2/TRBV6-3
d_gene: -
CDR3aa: CASSRTSNYGYTF
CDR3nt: TGTGCCAGCAGTCGGACCAGCAACTATGGCTACACCTTC

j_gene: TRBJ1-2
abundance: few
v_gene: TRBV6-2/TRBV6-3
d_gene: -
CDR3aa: CASISSVEGRGYTF
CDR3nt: TGTGCCAGCATATCATCGGTCGAGGGACGGGGCTACACCTTC

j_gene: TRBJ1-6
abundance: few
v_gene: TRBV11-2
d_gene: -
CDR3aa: CASSTSKNSPLHF
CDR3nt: TGTGCCAGCAGCACCTCAAAGAATTCACCCCTCCACTTT

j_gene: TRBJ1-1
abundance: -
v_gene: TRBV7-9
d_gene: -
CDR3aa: CASSPPRGTDTEAFF
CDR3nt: TGTGCCAGCAGCCCGCCCCGGGGAACGGACACTGAAGCTTTCTTT

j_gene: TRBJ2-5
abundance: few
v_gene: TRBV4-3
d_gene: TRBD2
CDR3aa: CASSQAKAGLEKETQYF
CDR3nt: TGCGCCAGCAGCCAAGCTAAGGCGGGACTAGAAAAAGAGACCCAGTACTTC

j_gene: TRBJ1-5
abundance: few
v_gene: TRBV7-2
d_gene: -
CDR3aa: CASSLSGPAQPQHF
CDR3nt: TGTGCCAGCAGTCTCTCGGGGCCTGCCCAGCCCCAGCATTTT

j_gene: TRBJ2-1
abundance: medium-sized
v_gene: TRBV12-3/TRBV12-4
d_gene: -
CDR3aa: CASSLDSTYNEQFF
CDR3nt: TGTGCCAGCAGTTTAGACAGTACCTACAATGAGCAGTTCTTC

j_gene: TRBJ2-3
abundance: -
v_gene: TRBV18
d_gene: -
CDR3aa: CASSPPQTGASTDTQYF
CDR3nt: TGTGCCAGCTCACCACCGCAGACAGGCGCTAGCACAGATACGCAGTATTTT

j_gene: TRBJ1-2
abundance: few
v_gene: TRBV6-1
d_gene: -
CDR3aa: CASRPWADNYGYTF
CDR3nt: TGTGCCAGCAGGCCATGGGCGGACAACTATGGCTACACCTTC

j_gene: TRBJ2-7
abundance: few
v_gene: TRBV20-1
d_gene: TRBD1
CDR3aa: CSARGGTGILSSYEQYF
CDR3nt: TGCAGTGCTAGGGGGGGGACAGGGATACTTAGCTCCTACGAGCAGTACTTC

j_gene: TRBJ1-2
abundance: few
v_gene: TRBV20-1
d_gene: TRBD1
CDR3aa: CSAHTGGVDGYTF
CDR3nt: TGCAGTGCTCATACAGGGGGAGTAGATGGCTACACCTTC

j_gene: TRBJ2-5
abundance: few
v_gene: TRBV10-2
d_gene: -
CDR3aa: CASSVASQGETQYF
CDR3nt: TGCGCCAGCAGTGTAGCCAGCCAGGGGGAGACCCAGTACTTC

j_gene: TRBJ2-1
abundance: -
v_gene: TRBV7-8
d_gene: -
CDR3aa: CASSLGGGANEQFF
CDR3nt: TGTGCCAGCAGCTTAGGGGGCGGAGCCAATGAGCAGTTCTTC

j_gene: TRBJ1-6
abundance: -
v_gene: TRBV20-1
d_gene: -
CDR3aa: CNAQQGSDNSPLHF
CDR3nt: TGCAATGCCCAACAGGGTAGTGATAATTCACCCCTCCACTTT